The rows below give T cell receptor beta chains drawn from one sample of a study of neurological immune-mediated disorders. TCRdb called the 5' RACE reads again in MiXCR, with one record for every CDR3 protein. The sample consists of approximately 58,000 distinct CDR3 sequences, approximately 8.4% of them appearing once. Material: PBMCs. These receptors were taken from a woman in her 40s in good health. CDR3s include the opening cysteine and the closing phenylalanine or tryptophan. A D gene is named only where the DNA matches it firmly. Only some rows state a clone size, as once, few, many or a class for expanded clones.

cdr3_nt: TGTGCCAGCAGGGGGGGTGAGGACACCGGGGAGCTGTTTTTT; cdr3_aa: CASRGGEDTGELFF; v_call: TRBV6-4; clone_size: many; j_call: TRBJ2-2; d_call: -
cdr3_nt: TGTGCCATCAGTCCAGGACTAGCGGACAATGAGCAGTTCTTC; cdr3_aa: CAISPGLADNEQFF; v_call: TRBV10-3; clone_size: many; j_call: TRBJ2-1; d_call: TRBD2
cdr3_nt: TGTGCCAGCAGTACGCCCGTAGGGGACTATCCTTTTGAGCAGTTCTTC; cdr3_aa: CASSTPVGDYPFEQFF; v_call: TRBV6-5; clone_size: -; j_call: TRBJ2-1; d_call: TRBD2
cdr3_nt: TGTGCCAGCAGTCAACGGCGTAGCGGGGGGGCCCATGAGCAGTTCTTC; cdr3_aa: CASSQRRSGGAHEQFF; v_call: TRBV6-5; clone_size: many; j_call: TRBJ2-1; d_call: TRBD2
cdr3_nt: TGTGCCAGCAGCGTAGAGCCTAGTTTAGGCAATGAGCAGTTCTTC; cdr3_aa: CASSVEPSLGNEQFF; v_call: TRBV9; clone_size: many; j_call: TRBJ2-1; d_call: -
cdr3_nt: TGTGCCAGCAGCTTAACGAAATCGGTCCCAGGGGTTTTT; cdr3_aa: CASSLTKSVPGVF; v_call: TRBV7-3; clone_size: many; j_call: TRBJ2-3; d_call: -
cdr3_nt: TGTGCCACCAGCAGAGATGGGCAGGGAAGTCAGCCCCAGCATTTT; cdr3_aa: CATSRDGQGSQPQHF; v_call: TRBV15; clone_size: many; j_call: TRBJ1-5; d_call: -
cdr3_nt: TGCGCCAGCAGTGAGTCTGGAGGGCGCGGGGCCGCGGGCACTGAAGCTTTCTTT; cdr3_aa: CASSESGGRGAAGTEAFF; v_call: TRBV10-2; clone_size: many; j_call: TRBJ1-1; d_call: -
cdr3_nt: TGTGCCAGCAGTTTCGACAATGAGCAGTTCTTC; cdr3_aa: CASSFDNEQFF; v_call: TRBV12-3/TRBV12-4; clone_size: many; j_call: TRBJ2-1; d_call: -
cdr3_nt: TGCGCCAGCAGCTTTCGGGAAAATGAAAAACTGTTTTTT; cdr3_aa: CASSFRENEKLFF; v_call: TRBV5-1; clone_size: -; j_call: TRBJ1-4; d_call: -
cdr3_nt: TGCAGTGCTAGAGATCAGAGGGGCGGCACAGATACGCAGTATTTT; cdr3_aa: CSARDQRGGTDTQYF; v_call: TRBV20-1; clone_size: many; j_call: TRBJ2-3; d_call: -
cdr3_nt: TGTGCCAGCAGCCGGGGGTGGGGGGCTGGTGAGCAGTTCTTC; cdr3_aa: CASSRGWGAGEQFF; v_call: TRBV14; clone_size: many; j_call: TRBJ2-1; d_call: -
cdr3_nt: TGCGCCAGCAGCTTGGACCCGGCGTACAATGAGCAGTTCTTC; cdr3_aa: CASSLDPAYNEQFF; v_call: TRBV5-1; clone_size: many; j_call: TRBJ2-1; d_call: -
cdr3_nt: TGTGCCATCAGTGAGTCGAGGCTTTTCCCAGTTGAGCAGTTCTTC; cdr3_aa: CAISESRLFPVEQFF; v_call: TRBV10-3; clone_size: many; j_call: TRBJ2-1; d_call: -
cdr3_nt: TGTGCCAGCAGCTGGACTAGCGGGGCAGGAAATGAGCAGTTCTTC; cdr3_aa: CASSWTSGAGNEQFF; v_call: TRBV7-2; clone_size: many; j_call: TRBJ2-1; d_call: TRBD2
cdr3_nt: TGTGCCAGCAGTTCCGTCAGGCAGCCGAACACTGAAGCTTTCTTT; cdr3_aa: CASSSVRQPNTEAFF; v_call: TRBV7-9; clone_size: many; j_call: TRBJ1-1; d_call: -
cdr3_nt: TGTGCCAGCAGCTTAAGGGGCGGGGCCCGAACGGGCGAGCAGTACTTC; cdr3_aa: CASSLRGGARTGEQYF; v_call: TRBV5-6; clone_size: many; j_call: TRBJ2-7; d_call: -
cdr3_nt: TGTGCCAGCAGTTACTCGATCACAGACCGGGACAGTACAGATACGCAGTATTTT; cdr3_aa: CASSYSITDRDSTDTQYF; v_call: TRBV6-5; clone_size: -; j_call: TRBJ2-3; d_call: TRBD1
cdr3_nt: TGTGCCAGCAGTTACCCGACCACGGGCAAAAACATTCAGTACTTC; cdr3_aa: CASSYPTTGKNIQYF; v_call: TRBV6-6; clone_size: many; j_call: TRBJ2-4; d_call: -
cdr3_nt: TGCAGTGCTAGAAGGCGGGATCGAGCCGGGGAGCTGTTTTTT; cdr3_aa: CSARRRDRAGELFF; v_call: TRBV20-1; clone_size: many; j_call: TRBJ2-2; d_call: -
cdr3_nt: TGTGCCAGCAGCCAATATAGCGCAGATACGCAGTATTTT; cdr3_aa: CASSQYSADTQYF; v_call: TRBV3-1; clone_size: many; j_call: TRBJ2-3; d_call: -
cdr3_nt: TGTGCCACCAGCAGAGATCAGGGAAACGAGGCCCAGCATTTT; cdr3_aa: CATSRDQGNEAQHF; v_call: TRBV15; clone_size: -; j_call: TRBJ1-5; d_call: -
cdr3_nt: TGCAGTGCTAGAGAAATTGGGAACACTGAAGCTTTCTTT; cdr3_aa: CSAREIGNTEAFF; v_call: TRBV20-1; clone_size: many; j_call: TRBJ1-1; d_call: -
cdr3_nt: TGTGCCAGCAGCTTACCGGATAAGGGGGACATGAACACTGAAGCTTTCTTT; cdr3_aa: CASSLPDKGDMNTEAFF; v_call: TRBV7-9; clone_size: many; j_call: TRBJ1-1; d_call: -
cdr3_nt: TGCAGTGCTAGCCCCGGGACTAGCGGGAGGGGAGAGCAGTACTTC; cdr3_aa: CSASPGTSGRGEQYF; v_call: TRBV20-1; clone_size: many; j_call: TRBJ2-7; d_call: TRBD2
cdr3_nt: TGTGCCATCAGTGGGGACAGGGGGTCGATATTGGCTGAAGCTTTCTTT; cdr3_aa: CAISGDRGSILAEAFF; v_call: TRBV10-3; clone_size: many; j_call: TRBJ1-1; d_call: TRBD1
cdr3_nt: TGCGCCAGCAGAGTTGGTAACTCTGGGGCCAACGTCCTGACTTTC; cdr3_aa: CASRVGNSGANVLTF; v_call: TRBV5-1; clone_size: many; j_call: TRBJ2-6; d_call: -
cdr3_nt: TGCAGTGCTCCGGGACAGTTTTTTGGCTACACCTTC; cdr3_aa: CSAPGQFFGYTF; v_call: TRBV20-1; clone_size: many; j_call: TRBJ1-2; d_call: TRBD1
cdr3_nt: TGTGCCAGCAGTCCGGCCGGGACAGGGCATGAAAAACTGTTTTTT; cdr3_aa: CASSPAGTGHEKLFF; v_call: TRBV25-1; clone_size: many; j_call: TRBJ1-4; d_call: TRBD1
cdr3_nt: TGTGCCAGCAGCATGGGACCGGGAGGCAATGAGCAGTTCTTC; cdr3_aa: CASSMGPGGNEQFF; v_call: TRBV7-3; clone_size: many; j_call: TRBJ2-1; d_call: TRBD2
cdr3_nt: TGCAGTGCTAGAGCCGGGACGGTGAACACTGAAGCTTTCTTT; cdr3_aa: CSARAGTVNTEAFF; v_call: TRBV20-1; clone_size: many; j_call: TRBJ1-1; d_call: -
cdr3_nt: TGTGCCAGCAGTTCTTACAGGGATCAGTACTTC; cdr3_aa: CASSSYRDQYF; v_call: TRBV12-3/TRBV12-4; clone_size: many; j_call: TRBJ2-4; d_call: -
cdr3_nt: TGTGCCAGCAGCTTCCCGGGGGACACCATATATTTT; cdr3_aa: CASSFPGDTIYF; v_call: TRBV7-6; clone_size: many; j_call: TRBJ1-3; d_call: -
cdr3_nt: TGTGCCAGCAGCCAAGTGGGTAGCGGGGGCCCCAGGGAGACCCAGTACTTC; cdr3_aa: CASSQVGSGGPRETQYF; v_call: TRBV4-2; clone_size: many; j_call: TRBJ2-5; d_call: TRBD2
cdr3_nt: TGCAGTGCTAGACGCAGCTCCTACGAGCAGTACTTC; cdr3_aa: CSARRSSYEQYF; v_call: TRBV20-1; clone_size: many; j_call: TRBJ2-7; d_call: -
cdr3_nt: TGTGCCAGCAGTGACACTGAAGCTTTCTTT; cdr3_aa: CASSDTEAFF; v_call: TRBV6-1; clone_size: -; j_call: TRBJ1-1; d_call: -
cdr3_nt: TGTGCCAGCAGTCCTCCCTGGGACCAAAACATTCAGTACTTC; cdr3_aa: CASSPPWDQNIQYF; v_call: TRBV6-5; clone_size: many; j_call: TRBJ2-4; d_call: -
cdr3_nt: TGTGCCAGCAGTTACGGCCCCACCACTGAAGCTTTCTTT; cdr3_aa: CASSYGPTTEAFF; v_call: TRBV6-5; clone_size: many; j_call: TRBJ1-1; d_call: -
cdr3_nt: TGCAGCGTTGATAAAGGGGAGCAAGAGACCCAGTACTTC; cdr3_aa: CSVDKGEQETQYF; v_call: TRBV29-1; clone_size: many; j_call: TRBJ2-5; d_call: -